Listed below are T cell receptor beta chains from one sample, sequenced in a study of T cells in localized non-small cell lung cancer. Clones were read by immunoSEQ multiplex PCR, and TCRdb kept only the in-frame ones, dropping some. The table shows approximately 4,600 clones, with 34% occurring only once. Sequencing used lung tumor tissue, obtained before any cancer treatment. Source of these receptors: a man aged 40 to 70 with stage II squamous cell lung carcinoma. Each CDR3 is given with its conserved first and last residue. The order of the fields is V gene, J gene, CDR3 protein.

v_call: TRBV30
j_call: TRBJ2-2
cdr3_aa: CAWSPGGPGGELFF

v_call: TRBV19
j_call: TRBJ2-6
cdr3_aa: CASSIGQAGANVLTF

v_call: TRBV30
j_call: TRBJ1-1
cdr3_aa: CAWSLQRHTEAFF

v_call: TRBV30
j_call: TRBJ1-6
cdr3_aa: CAWSGSIGSPLHF

v_call: TRBV9
j_call: TRBJ2-2
cdr3_aa: CASSLGTGSTGELFF

v_call: TRBV18
j_call: TRBJ2-7
cdr3_aa: CASSPPGSPYEQYF

v_call: TRBV30
j_call: TRBJ2-7
cdr3_aa: CAWSAYVGRSYEQYF

v_call: TRBV19
j_call: TRBJ2-7
cdr3_aa: CASSFSGTGAYEQYF

v_call: TRBV19
j_call: TRBJ2-7
cdr3_aa: CASTEAGVEQYF

v_call: TRBV4-1
j_call: TRBJ1-1
cdr3_aa: CASSQDPTGTANTEAFF

v_call: TRBV6-8
j_call: TRBJ1-2
cdr3_aa: CASSGGIETNYGYTF

v_call: TRBV15
j_call: TRBJ2-7
cdr3_aa: CATSSDGQGYEQYF

v_call: TRBV2
j_call: TRBJ1-3
cdr3_aa: CASSKGSGNTIYF